The 25 T cell receptor beta chains below all came from one sample that was sequenced in a study of T cell changes during pregnancy in multiple sclerosis. Some clones are missing from TCRdb's copy, which holds only in-frame ones; the method was immunoSEQ multiplex PCR. The sample has approximately 53,000 clones, around 92% seen once; the top ten hold around 0.73%. Sample: CD4+ T cells from peripheral blood mononuclear cells, taken in the third trimester of pregnancy. These receptor sequences come from a female donor with multiple sclerosis, enrolled in a pregnancy study.

The chain uses TRBV19 and TRBJ2-3; 10 bases are a match to TRBD2. This CDR3 spans 15 amino acids. The V gene's germline CDR1 is LNHDA and CDR2 SQIVND (reference sequence). V shed 6 bases, J shed 2 bases, and the junction held 5 bases outside the gene matches. Here the CDR3 DNA reads TGTGCCAGTAGCGGTAGCGGGGGGCCCACAGATACGCAGTATTTT. Protein product: CASSGSGGPTDTQYF.

V usage is TRBV7-2 and J usage is TRBJ2-7; 10 bases match TRBD2. Germline-derived CDR1 and CDR2 are SGHTA and FQGNSA. The CDR3 contains 18 residues. V gave up 1 base and J gave up 4 bases; unmatched junction bases: 13. CDR3 bases: TGTGCCAGCAGCTTAGTGTCCGTGGGGGAGCGGGGGGGATACGAGCAGTACTTC. Amino acid sequence: CASSLVSVGERGGYEQYF.

This chain joins TRBV9 and TRBJ1-2, with unresolved D. V was trimmed by 0 bases and J by 2 bases, leaving 11 bases between them. Germline V gene sequence: CDR1 SGDLS, CDR2 YYNGEE. The CDR3 runs 15 residues. CDR3 loop: CASSVAPGGNYGYTF. CDR3 nucleotides: TGTGCCAGCAGCGTAGCTCCTGGCGGAAACTATGGCTACACCTTC.

The V call is TRBV12-5, the J call TRBJ2-7; D may be TRBD1 (6 bases). Per the germline V gene, CDR1 is LGHNT and CDR2 is FRNRAP. The CDR3 runs 13 residues. Trimming removed 9 bases from V and 3 bases from J, with 15 bases in between. The CDR3 DNA follows: TGTGCTAGCTCGGGACAAGGAAACTACGAGCAGTACTTC. Protein sequence: CASSGQGNYEQYF.

This chain uses TRBV7-2 with TRBJ1-5; 10 bases align to TRBD1. Germline assignment: CDR1 SGHTA and CDR2 FQGNSA. The CDR3 loop spans 15 amino acids. The junction had 6 bases not matched to a gene; V was cut back by 5 bases and J by 5 bases. CDR3 DNA sequence: TGTGCCAGCAGCAGAGACAGGGGGCTGCATCAGCCCCAGCATTTT. This translates into CASSRDRGLHQPQHF.

The chain employs TRBV15 and TRBJ1-2; D uncertain. This CDR3 contains 13 residues. V gave up 1 base and J gave up 4 bases, with 7 bases separating them. Germline V gene lookup returns CDR1 LNHNV and CDR2 YYDKDF (reference sequence). The CDR3 loop reads CATSRASGYGYTF. The CDR3 DNA reads TGTGCCACCAGCAGAGCTTCCGGCTATGGCTACACCTTC.

The rearrangement links TRBV20-1 to TRBJ1-1; D remains unclear. The germline gives CDR1 DFQATT, CDR2 SNEGSKA (reference sequence). There are 11 residues in the CDR3. V was trimmed by 3 bases and J by 5 bases, leaving 7 bases between them. The CDR3 DNA follows: TGCAGTGCTAGGCTAGGTACTGAAGCTTTCTTT. It specifies CSARLGTEAFF.

Concerning this clone itself: The germline gene is not matched at one end of the junction; a read error may be the cause. The chain recombines TRBV4-3 with TRBJ2-1, with D possibly TRBD1 on 5 matching bases. Germline values: CDR1 LGHNA, CDR2 YSLEER. The CDR3 consists of 14 residues. CDR3 nucleotide sequence: TGCGCCAGCAGTCAAGGACAACTTTACAATGAGCAGTTCTTC. Protein: CASSQGQLYNEQFF.

The chain has TRBV9 and TRBJ2-7; 9 nucleotides agree with TRBD1. Per germline, CDR1 SGDLS and CDR2 YYNGEE. CDR3 size: 14 residues. The V gene end was trimmed by 2 bases and the J gene end by 6 bases; junction bases not matched to a gene: 6. CDR3 region: CASSVGTGFREQYF. The DNA of the CDR3 is TGTGCCAGCAGCGTCGGGACAGGGTTTCGCGAGCAGTACTTC. Full variable domain (remainder filled in from reference TRBV9 and TRBJ2-7): DSGVTQTPKHLITATGQRVTLRCSPRSGDLSVYWYQQSLDQGLQFLIQYYNGEERAKGNILERFSAQQFPDLHSELNLSSLELGDSALYFCASSVGTGFREQYFGPGTRLTVT.

The genes are TRBV5-1 and TRBJ2-7, with 8 bases that match TRBD1. Germline lookup yields CDR1 SGHRS and CDR2 YFSETQ. The CDR3 extends over 15 amino acids. J gave up 3 bases and V 0 bases, and 5 bases lay outside the gene matches. The CDR3 protein is CASSLAGTGVYEQYF. DNA of the CDR3: TGCGCCAGCAGCTTGGCCGGGACAGGCGTCTACGAGCAGTACTTC.

The chain combines TRBV6-1 with TRBJ2-2; 8 bases fit TRBD1. Unmatched junction bases numbered 23, after V lost 2 bases and J lost 3 bases. Looked up from germline, CDR1 is MNHNS and CDR2 is SASEGT. This CDR3 region has 22 residues. The CDR3, as DNA: TGTGCCAGCAGTGAATGGTACGGGATATCGGGCAGGGGGCGTCGGGACACCGGGGAGCTGTTTTTT. Amino acids: CASSEWYGISGRGRRDTGELFF.

The chain couples TRBV6-4 to TRBJ1-2; no firm D call. V was shortened by 7 bases and J by 8 bases, with 11 bases between the two germline ends. From germline, CDR1 is MRHNA and CDR2 SNTAGT. CDR3 length: 11 amino acids. The CDR3 coding sequence is TGTGCCAGCACCCGCGTGGGCGGCTACACCTTC. This translates into CASTRVGGYTF.

The rearrangement joins TRBV9 to TRBJ2-5; 10 bases fit TRBD1. TRBJ2-7 explains the end of the DNA better; the J call may be wrong. Per the germline V gene, CDR1 is SGDLS and CDR2 is YYNGEE. The CDR3 is 15 residues long. CDR3 in amino acids: CASSVMSGQGYEQYF. CDR3 nucleotides: TGTGCCAGCAGCGTAATGTCGGGACAGGGGTACGAGCAGTACTTC.

This chain links TRBV11-1 with TRBJ2-7, with TRBD1 as a possible D gene (5 bases). The CDR3 totals 16 residues. Germline V gene sequence: CDR1 SGHAT, CDR2 FQDESV (reference sequence). V dropped 4 bases and J dropped 1 base, with 17 bases sitting between them. CDR3 residues: CASSSDGRGGSYEQYF. In nucleotides, the CDR3 is TGTGCCAGCAGCTCAGACGGTAGGGGTGGTTCCTACGAGCAGTACTTC. Full variable domain (missing parts from reference TRBV11-1 and TRBJ2-7): EAEVAQSPRYKITEKSQAVAFWCDPISGHATLYWYRQILGQGPELLVQFQDESVVDDSQLPKDRFSAERLKGVDSTLKIQPAELGDSAMYLCASSSDGRGGSYEQYFGPGTRLTVT.

The chain couples TRBV4-3 to TRBJ2-7; D is possibly TRBD2 (5 bases). V lost 1 base and J lost 3, with 13 bases in between. Germline CDR1 reads LGHNA; CDR2 reads YSLEER. The CDR3 length is 15 residues. The chain's CDR3 is CASSQGGDTIYEQYF. CDR3 DNA: TGCGCCAGCAGCCAAGGGGGAGACACCATCTACGAGCAGTACTTC.

This clone was counted a few times. The rearrangement uses TRBV2 and TRBJ2-1; 9 bases are shared with TRBD2. The CDR3 loop spans 16 amino acids. Trimming removed 8 bases from V and 1 base from J; junction bases left unmatched: 9. Germline-derived CDR1 and CDR2 are SNHLY and FYNNEI. The CDR3, as DNA: TGTGCCAGCTGGGTCTGGCTAGCGGGGTCCTACAATGAGCAGTTCTTC. Residues: CASWVWLAGSYNEQFF.

V usage is TRBV2 and J usage is TRBJ2-1; D is possibly TRBD2 (5 bases). This CDR3 is 11 amino acids long. The germline V gene has CDR1 SNHLY and CDR2 FYNNEI. Here the CDR3 reads CAGSSYNEQFF. CDR3 coding DNA: TGTGCTGGGAGCTCCTACAATGAGCAGTTCTTC.

This CDR3 is CASRESSYEQYF. The CDR3 coding sequence is TGTGCCAGCAGGGAATCTTCCTACGAGCAGTACTTC. This chain joins TRBV6-1 and TRBJ2-7; no reliable D call. With 6 bases removed from V and 1 base from J, the gap between germline ends came to 7 bases. The CDR3 is made up of 12 amino acids. CDR1 is MNHNS and CDR2 is SASEGT in the germline V gene.

The rearrangement joins TRBV30 to TRBJ1-6; TRBD1 agrees at 8 bases. From germline, CDR1 is GTSNPN and CDR2 SVGIG (reference sequence). The J segment lost 7 bases and the V segment lost 0 bases, leaving 8 bases of the junction unmatched. The CDR3 has 16 amino acids. DNA of the CDR3: TGTGCCTGGAGTGTACGGACAGGGAAGGTCAATTCACCCCTCCACTTT. This gives the protein CAWSVRTGKVNSPLHF.

The chain uses TRBV7-2 and TRBJ1-2, with D unclear. The CDR3 runs to 16 residues. Germline CDR1 and CDR2: SGHTA and FQGNSA. Trimming took 5 bases from V and 1 from J, leaving 17 bases between them. The CDR3 is CASSPGMRALNYGYTF. The DNA of the CDR3 is TGTGCCAGCAGCCCAGGCATGAGAGCCCTTAACTATGGCTACACCTTC.

The chain is built from TRBV19 and TRBJ2-7; TRBD1 agrees at 8 bases. The ends lost 7 bases at V and 0 bases at J; junction bases unmatched: 2. Germline assignment: CDR1 LNHDA and CDR2 SQIVND (reference sequence). There are 13 residues in the CDR3. CDR3 bases: TGTGCCAGTAAAGGGACAGGCTCCTACGAGCAGTACTTC. Protein product: CASKGTGSYEQYF.

The V and J genes are TRBV7-2 and TRBJ2-5; TRBD1 is a possible D gene (5 bases). CDR1 and CDR2 (germline): SGHTA, FQGNSA. The ends were cut back, 2 bases at V and 5 bases at J, with 18 bases in the middle. The CDR3 length is 16 residues. The CDR3 reads CASSLMAGRLGETQYF. The CDR3 DNA reads TGTGCCAGCAGCTTAATGGCAGGGCGGCTTGGGGAGACCCAGTACTTC.

V gene TRBV30 combines with J gene TRBJ1-5; the D gene is possibly TRBD1 (5 bases). Looked up from germline, CDR1 is GTSNPN and CDR2 is SVGIG (reference sequence). The CDR3 has 13 amino acids. V shed 1 base and J shed 7 bases, with 11 bases lying between them. CDR3 protein: CAWSGGAQQPQHF. CDR3 nucleotides: TGTGCCTGGAGTGGCGGGGCCCAACAGCCCCAGCATTTT.

A single count supports this clone. The rearrangement links TRBV19 to TRBJ2-3; 7 bases map to TRBD1. CDR1 and CDR2 from the germline V gene are LNHDA and SQIVND (reference sequence). With V trimmed by 11 bases and J by 0 bases, 5 bases remained unmatched. This CDR3 region has 13 residues. CDR3 nucleotides: TGTGCCGCTCGGGACAGTAGCACAGATACGCAGTATTTT. Protein sequence: CAARDSSTDTQYF.

This clone came up once. The chain has TRBV10-1 and TRBJ1-5; 8 bases are shared with TRBD1. The CDR3 covers 14 residues. The germline V gene encodes CDR1 WNHNN and CDR2 SYGVQD (reference sequence). J gave up 9 bases and V 4 bases, and 8 bases lay outside the gene matches. CDR3 sequence reads: CASSADRGYSPQHF. The CDR3 DNA reads as TGCGCCAGCAGTGCTGACAGGGGCTATTCGCCCCAGCATTTT.